The source of this TCR beta chain is a study of T cells after yellow fever vaccination. Looking at the study overall: Fractions containing few cells were prepared with SMART-Seq v4 Ultra Low Input.

Trimming cost V 6 bases and J 1 base, with 10 bases left between them. The CDR3 loop spans 14 amino acids. Details on this clonotype: The antigen is undetermined.

Study-wide findings and caveats: Just a small share of clonotypes turned up in the CD4 compartment as well as the CD8 compartment.

TCRdb redid the calling of the 5' RACE reads with MiXCR, one entry per CDR3 protein. The repertoire holds 510,000 or so distinct CDR3 sequences, with 15% to 20% as singletons. This specimen consisted of PBMCs, obtained 15 days after the yellow fever booster vaccination. The receptor was isolated from a man aged 25-45 years who received the YFV17D yellow fever vaccine. The rearrangement joins TRBV12-3 or TRBV12-4 to TRBJ2-4, with D perhaps TRBD1 or TRBD2 (6 bases each). CDR3 bases: TGTGCCAGCAGCGGAGGGGGGGCCAAAAACATTCAGTACTTC. Translating gives CASSGGGAKNIQYF.